Listed below are T cell receptor beta chains from one sample, sequenced in a study of early T cells in non-severe SARS-CoV-2 infection. One entry per CDR3 protein results from TCRdb running MiXCR on the 5' RACE reads. The repertoire holds under 70,000 distinct CDR3 sequences, over 10% seen once, with about 10% in the top ten. Sequences were derived from whole blood, sampled at baseline. All receptors come from an adult who was a healthcare worker with PCR-confirmed SARS-CoV-2 infection or an uninfected control (not recorded which). The CDR3 runs from the conserved cysteine through the conserved F or W. Fields, in order: D gene, clone size, CDR3 length, V gene, J gene, CDR3 protein, CDR3 DNA. The D gene is left open where the match is weak. Size tells how often a clone was seen (once, few, many) or the class of an expanded clone, and some rows leave it out.

>.|medium-sized|12|TRBV28|TRBJ2-5
CASQGGQETQYF
TGTGCAAGCCAGGGAGGCCAAGAGACCCAGTACTTC
>.|many|13|TRBV11-2|TRBJ1-2
CASRGTVDYGYTF
TGTGCCAGCAGAGGGACCGTAGACTATGGCTACACCTTC
>.|few|12|TRBV6-1|TRBJ1-1
CASSEDSTRAFF
TGTGCCAGCAGTGAAGACAGCACTAGAGCTTTCTTT
>TRBD2|few|20|TRBV10-3|TRBJ2-4
CAISGAEGLAGGSAKNIQYF
TGTGCCATCAGTGGAGCCGAAGGACTAGCGGGAGGGTCAGCCAAAAACATTCAGTACTTC
>.|once|14|TRBV4-3|TRBJ2-5
CASSRKGSGETQYF
TGCGCCAGCAGCCGAAAGGGTTCGGGAGAGACCCAGTACTTC
>.|.|14|TRBV12-3/TRBV12-4|TRBJ1-4
CASTNLATNEKLFF
TGTGCCAGCACCAACCTTGCAACTAATGAAAAACTGTTTTTT
>.|.|18|TRBV21-1|TRBJ2-7
CASSKGWLADLPLDEQYF
TGTGCCAGCAGCAAAGGGTGGCTAGCGGACCTCCCACTGGACGAGCAGTACTTC
>TRBD2|few|15|TRBV7-6|TRBJ2-3
CASSSGLAEKKTQYF
TGTGCCAGCAGCTCCGGACTAGCGGAGAAAAAAACGCAGTATTTT
>.|medium-sized|11|TRBV20-1|TRBJ1-1
CSAREGTEAFF
TGCAGTGCCCGGGAAGGGACTGAAGCTTTCTTT
>.|many|16|TRBV4-3|TRBJ2-1
CASSQDGVGGSLKQFF
TGCGCCAGCAGCCAAGACGGCGTTGGGGGGAGCCTTAAGCAGTTCTTC
>.|few|15|TRBV5-5|TRBJ1-2
CASSFRTDANYGYTF
TGTGCCAGCAGCTTTAGGACAGACGCTAACTATGGCTACACCTTC
>TRBD1|.|14|TRBV5-1|TRBJ2-7
CASSLGDRIYEQYF
TGCGCCAGCAGCTTGGGGGACAGGATCTACGAGCAGTACTTC
>.|few|13|TRBV7-2|TRBJ2-1
CASSRLQGHEQFF
TGTGCCAGCAGCCGATTACAGGGCCATGAGCAGTTCTTC
>.|many|14|TRBV7-8|TRBJ2-3
CASSRGASTDTQYF
TGTGCCAGCAGTCGGGGTGCTAGCACAGATACGCAGTATTTT
>.|few|14|TRBV4-1|TRBJ2-2
CASSQDYYTGELFF
TGCGCCAGCAGCCAGGATTACTACACCGGGGAGCTGTTTTTT